The 5 T cell receptor beta chains reported below all come from one sample, sequenced in a study of T cell repertoires in cytomegalovirus infection. A single record per CDR3 protein comes from TCRdb applying MiXCR to the reads. The sample holds fewer than 400,000 distinct CDR3 sequences; about a sixth are singletons and the top ten take approximately 8%. Sequenced sample: PBMCs. The receptors were sampled from a human donor in good health (CMV status not recorded). Some clones in this sample may be carry-over from other donors' samples.

The table lists this clonotype with many counts. The J gene is TRBJ2-3, the V gene TRBV5-1; D is undetermined. Germline values: CDR1 SGHRS, CDR2 YFSETQ. The V end was cut by 3 bases, the J end by 4 bases, with 12 bases between. The CDR3 totals 14 residues. This chain's CDR3 is CASSSKVSADTQYF. The DNA for the CDR3 is TGCGCCAGCAGCTCCAAAGTCAGTGCAGATACGCAGTATTTT. The whole variable domain, filled in from reference TRBV5-1 and TRBJ2-3, reads KAGVTQTPRYLIKTRGQQVTLSCSPISGHRSVSWYQQTPGQGLQFLFEYFSETQRNKGNFPGRFSGRQFSNSRSEMNVSTLELGDSALYLCASSSKVSADTQYFGPGTRLTVL.

This clonotype was seen ten or more times. The V and J genes are TRBV19 and TRBJ2-1, with 7 bases that match TRBD2. The CDR3 is made up of 16 amino acids. Germline CDR1 is LNHDA and CDR2 is SQIVND (reference sequence). The junction had 10 bases not matched to a gene; V was cut back by 4 bases and J by 4 bases. The CDR3 here is CASSTNGLVLYNEQFF. The DNA for the CDR3 is TGTGCCAGTAGTACTAATGGACTAGTCTTATACAATGAGCAGTTCTTC.

The chain has TRBV6-6 and TRBJ2-1; D not resolved. Germline V CDR1 and CDR2: MNHNY, SVGAGI (reference sequence). V lost 5 bases and J 5 bases, leaving 7 bases between the germline ends. This CDR3 region has 12 residues. In DNA, the CDR3 is TGTGCCAGCAGTCCACCCCACAATGAGCAGTTCTTC. Translated: CASSPPHNEQFF.

The J gene is TRBJ2-1, the V gene TRBV7-2; 7 nucleotides line up with TRBD1. The CDR3 runs to 19 residues. The germline V gene has CDR1 SGHTA and CDR2 FQGNSA. V trimming: 5 bases; J trimming: 4 bases; junction bases outside the gene matches: 20. In DNA form, the CDR3 reads TGTGCCAGCAGCAAACGGGACAGCCGATCTCCCCCCGATTACAATGAGCAGTTCTTC. It is translated as CASSKRDSRSPPDYNEQFF.

This clonotype appeared many times. The chain uses TRBV7-2 and TRBJ2-7; D gene uncertain. Germline V gene lookup returns CDR1 SGHTA and CDR2 FQGNSA. This CDR3 spans 14 amino acids. Trimming stripped 5 bases from V and 3 bases from J, with 14 bases between. CDR3 protein: CASSPYTTYYEQYF. The CDR3, as DNA: TGTGCCAGCAGCCCCTACACAACGTACTACGAGCAGTACTTC.